A single sample gave rise to the 27 T cell receptor beta chains below, sequenced in a study of cytomegalovirus exposure and HLA in healthy donors. The study ran its PCR with 60 Vbeta and 13 Jbeta primers. Profiled with immunoSEQ multiplex PCR; TCRdb holds only in-frame clones, not every one. Altogether under 150,000 clones are present, around 80% being singletons, with the ten largest covering about 4%. The sample was PBMCs. These receptors originate from a woman aged 40 to 50 in good health and CMV-seronegative.

This clone was seen a few times. The V call is TRBV6-5, the J call TRBJ2-7, with a possible D match to TRBD2 (6 bases). V was clipped by 2 bases and J by 3 bases, with 17 bases between them. Germline V lookup: CDR1 MNHEY, CDR2 SVGAGI. The length of the CDR3 is 16 residues. As DNA, the CDR3 is TGTGCCAGCAGTTACCGGGTTTCGGGACTTCTCTACGAGCAGTACTTC. The encoded protein is CASSYRVSGLLYEQYF.

The genes are TRBV14 and TRBJ2-3; D perhaps matches TRBD1 (5 bases). The germline V gene has CDR1 SGHDN and CDR2 FVKESK. The CDR3 runs 16 residues. Trimming removed 0 bases from V and 7 bases from J, with 17 bases in between. For the CDR3, the DNA is TGTGCCAGCAGCCAAGAGGGGCCGTCCCCCCCAAATACGCAGTATTTT. The encoded protein is CASSQEGPSPPNTQYF. The variable domain in full, with the rest retrieved from reference TRBV14 and TRBJ2-3, is EAGVTQFPSHSVIEKGQTVTLRCDPISGHDNLYWYRRVMGKEIKFLLHFVKESKQDESGMPNNRFLAERTGGTYSTLKVQPAELEDSGVYFCASSQEGPSPPNTQYFGPGTRLTVL.

The V call is TRBV4-3, the J call TRBJ1-2; D is unresolved. V lost 0 bases to trimming and J lost 7 bases, with 15 bases between them. Germline V gives CDR1 LGHNA, CDR2 YSLEER. CDR3 size: 15 residues. The CDR3 nucleotides are TGCGCCAGCAGCCAAGAGGCGGGTTTCCGGGCTGGCTACACCTTC. Translating gives CASSQEAGFRAGYTF.

The chain has TRBV18 and TRBJ1-1, with TRBD1 matching over 7 bases. The junction had 3 bases not matched to a gene; V was cut back by 5 bases and J by 6 bases. The CDR3 length is 12 residues. Germline CDR1 reads KGHSH; CDR2 reads LQKENI. The DNA of the CDR3 is TGTGCCAGCTCATCGACAGGGCCTGAAGCTTTCTTT. Translating gives CASSSTGPEAFF.

The chain carries TRBV29-1 and TRBJ2-3, with 11 bases lining up with TRBD2. Germline V CDR1 and CDR2: SQVTM, ANQGSEA. The CDR3 is made up of 14 amino acids. J lost 1 base, V lost 8 bases, and 5 bases had no gene match. The CDR3 nucleotides read TGCAGCTTTCGACTAGCGGGGCGCACAGATACGCAGTATTTT. Translating gives CSFRLAGRTDTQYF.

This chain uses TRBV4-3 with TRBJ1-5, with 7 nucleotides matching TRBD1. This CDR3 is 15 amino acids long. With 0 bases clipped from V and 5 bases from J, the junction kept 4 bases outside the gene matches. The V gene's germline CDR1 is LGHNA and CDR2 YSLEER. The CDR3 bases are TGCGCCAGCAGCCAAGATGGCAGGGGGTATCAGCCCCAGCATTTT. It is translated as CASSQDGRGYQPQHF.

This chain connects TRBV9 to TRBJ1-6; TRBD1 aligns across 7 bases. Trimming took 4 bases from V and 5 from J; bases not matched to a gene: 6. This CDR3 spans 15 amino acids. Germline values: CDR1 SGDLS, CDR2 YYNGEE. CDR3 loop: CASSKGTEHNSPLHF. The DNA for the CDR3 is TGTGCCAGCAGCAAAGGGACAGAGCATAATTCACCCCTCCACTTT.

The chain combines TRBV29-1 with TRBJ2-3, with TRBD2 as a possible D gene (6 bases). V shed 7 bases and J shed 2 bases, with 16 bases lying between them. The CDR3 loop spans 14 amino acids. CDR1 is SQVTM, CDR2 ANQGSEA, per germline. This CDR3 reads CSAKSLANTDTQYF. CDR3 coding DNA: TGCAGCGCCAAATCACTAGCAAACACAGATACGCAGTATTTT.

V is TRBV6-5 and J is TRBJ1-6; TRBD1 is a possible D gene (6 bases). There are 15 residues in the CDR3. The germline V gene has CDR1 MNHEY and CDR2 SVGAGI. V lost 6 bases to trimming and J lost 7 bases, with 16 bases between them. In nucleotides, the CDR3 is TGTGCCAGCAGCTCAACAGGGACGTGGAATTCACCCCTCCACTTT. Its translation: CASSSTGTWNSPLHF.

This CDR3 reads CASSFHPGRVNTEAFF. Here the CDR3 DNA reads TGTGCCAGCAGCTTTCATCCAGGCAGGGTCAACACTGAAGCTTTCTTT. The rearrangement links TRBV11-2 to TRBJ1-1, with D maybe TRBD1 (5 bases). The germline gives CDR1 SGHAT, CDR2 FQNNGV. Trimming shortened V by 3 bases and J by 2 bases, and 16 bases separated the two germline ends. The CDR3 is made up of 16 amino acids.

This sequence joins TRBV4-1 and TRBJ1-2; D gene ambiguous. Looked up from germline, CDR1 is MGHRA and CDR2 is YSYEKL. V was trimmed by 0 bases and J by 4 bases, leaving 15 bases between them. This CDR3 is built from 16 residues. This CDR3 reads CASSQDRSSQVYGYTF. DNA for the CDR3: TGCGCCAGCAGCCAAGATCGGAGCAGTCAAGTCTATGGCTACACCTTC.

This chain uses TRBV2 with TRBJ2-3, with a possible D match to TRBD1 (5 bases). The CDR3 totals 13 residues. The V gene's germline CDR1 is SNHLY and CDR2 FYNNEI. V gave up 5 bases and J gave up 6 bases, with 12 bases separating them. CDR3 residues: CASSLGVSDTQYF. CDR3 DNA: TGTGCCAGCAGTCTAGGGGTTTCCGATACGCAGTATTTT. Drawing the rest from reference TRBV2 and TRBJ2-3, the complete variable domain is EPEVTQTPSHQVTQMGQEVILRCVPISNHLYFYWYRQILGQKVEFLVSFYNNEISEKSEIFDDQFSVERPDGSNFTLKIRSTKLEDSAMYFCASSLGVSDTQYFGPGTRLTVL.

As concerns this clone: One end of the junction varies from germline; a read error may be responsible. The chain has TRBV7-7 and TRBJ2-3, with 7 bases aligning to TRBD2. Looked up from germline, CDR1 is SSHAT and CDR2 is FNYEAQ (reference sequence). The CDR3 sequence is 14 residues long. In nucleotides, the CDR3 is TGTGCTAGCAGCTTAGACGGGGGGATGAGTACGCAGTATTTT. It translates to CASSLDGGMSTQYF. The variable domain in full, completed from reference TRBV7-7 and TRBJ2-3, reads GAGVSQSPRYKVTKRGQDVTLRCDPISSHATLYWYQQALGQGPEFLTYFNYEAQPDKSGLPSDRFSAERPEGSISTLTIQRTEQRDSAMYRCASSLDGGMSTQYFGPGTRLTVL.

The V and J genes are TRBV15 and TRBJ1-2; D possibly corresponds to TRBD1 (5 bases). The germline V gene has CDR1 LNHNV and CDR2 YYDKDF (reference sequence). The CDR3 covers 15 residues. V gave up 5 bases and J gave up 2 bases, with 15 bases separating them. CDR3 nucleotide sequence: TGTGCCACCAGCCGGGGGTCTTCCCCAAACTATGGCTACACCTTC. Its protein is CATSRGSSPNYGYTF.

The chain links TRBV11-2 to TRBJ2-1, with D perhaps TRBD2 (5 bases). The CDR3 covers 14 residues. The V gene's germline CDR1 is SGHAT and CDR2 FQNNGV. The germline V and J ends were trimmed by 5 bases and 7 bases, with 15 bases remaining between them. The DNA of the CDR3 is TGTGCCAGCAGCCCGACGAGGGCTCGGAATGAGCAGTTCTTC. This sequence encodes CASSPTRARNEQFF.

The chain combines TRBV7-3 with TRBJ2-1, with TRBD2 matching 8 bases. The CDR3 is 12 residues long. Trimming at V came to 4 bases and at J to 10 bases, leaving 3 bases not matched to a gene. Germline CDR1 and CDR2: SGHTA and FQGTGA. CDR3 nucleotide sequence: TGTGCCAGCAGCTCCAAGCGGGGGGAGCAGTTCTTC. Translated: CASSSKRGEQFF.

This clone was detected a few times. V usage is TRBV2 and J usage is TRBJ1-5; D not certain. The CDR3 contains 20 residues. V was trimmed by 1 base and J by 1 base, leaving 23 bases between them. Germline values: CDR1 SNHLY, CDR2 FYNNEI. CDR3 coding DNA: TGTGCCAGCAGTGAAGGGTTTGGGCCCAGCGGAGTCAAGAGCAATCAGCCCCAGCATTTT. The encoded protein is CASSEGFGPSGVKSNQPQHF.

This chain links TRBV10-3 with TRBJ2-7; weak D call: TRBD1 (5 bases). Germline lookup yields CDR1 ENHRY and CDR2 SYGVKD. This CDR3 is built from 13 residues. Trimming pared 6 bases from V and 1 base from J, leaving 10 bases between. CDR3 coding DNA: TGTGCCATCAGGGCCCAGGGATCCTACGAGCAGTACTTC. Its translation: CAIRAQGSYEQYF.

This clone was picked up a small number of times. Additional DNA sequences in this sample encode the identical CDR3. V gene TRBV7-2 combines with J gene TRBJ2-5, with D possibly being TRBD1 (5 bases). Trimming stripped 5 bases from V and 10 bases from J, with 17 bases between. Per the germline V gene, CDR1 is SGHTA and CDR2 is FQGNSA. The CDR3 is 13 amino acids. Here the CDR3 DNA reads TGTGCCAGCAGCCTACAGGTGTATGAGGTCCAGTACTTC. The encoded protein is CASSLQVYEVQYF.

Here the CDR3 DNA reads TGTGCCACCAGCAGCGGGACTAGCGGGGGGGTTGAAGAGACCCAGTACTTC. Amino acid sequence: CATSSGTSGGVEETQYF. This sequence joins TRBV15 and TRBJ2-5, with 16 bases lining up with TRBD2. V shed 3 bases and J 3 bases; nucleotides not matched to a gene: 4. The CDR3 contains 17 residues. CDR1 LNHNV and CDR2 YYDKDF come from the germline V gene (reference sequence).

DNA of the CDR3: TGTGCCAGCAGTGCGACTAGCGGGGGGGCGGGTGAGCAGTTCTTC. This sequence encodes CASSATSGGAGEQFF. The V call is TRBV6-1, the J call TRBJ2-1; TRBD2 matches 14 bases. J was trimmed by 9 bases and V by 4 bases; bases with no gene match: 5. The CDR3 runs to 15 residues. Germline V lookup: CDR1 MNHNS, CDR2 SASEGT.

The V and J genes are TRBV27 and TRBJ1-3, with D uncertain. CDR1 is MNHEY and CDR2 is SMNVEV in the germline V gene (reference sequence). This CDR3 is 14 amino acids long. V was trimmed by 5 bases and J by 0 bases, leaving 8 bases between them. The CDR3 spells CASSLSRSGNTIYF. The CDR3 DNA sequence: TGTGCCAGCAGTCTGTCCCGCTCTGGAAACACCATATATTTT.

The J gene is TRBJ2-1, the V gene TRBV27, with TRBD2 matching over 11 bases. The CDR3 spans 16 residues. Per the germline V gene, CDR1 is MNHEY and CDR2 is SMNVEV (reference sequence). Unmatched junction bases numbered 4, after V lost 2 bases and J lost 4 bases. The CDR3 reads CASSLTSGSSYNEQFF. The DNA of the CDR3 is TGTGCCAGCAGTTTAACTAGCGGGAGTTCTTACAATGAGCAGTTCTTC.

CDR3 amino acids: CASSLALTGELFF. The CDR3 nucleotides read TGCGCCAGCAGCTTGGCCCTCACCGGGGAGCTGTTTTTT. The rearrangement links TRBV5-1 to TRBJ2-2, with D unclear. Between the trimmed V and J ends, which lost 0 bases and 4 bases, there was a span of 4 bases. The germline V gene has CDR1 SGHRS and CDR2 YFSETQ. The CDR3 runs to 13 residues.

The J gene is TRBJ1-4, the V gene TRBV6-1, with unresolved D. Trimming cost V 4 bases and J 5 bases, with 8 bases left between them. Germline CDR1 is MNHNS and CDR2 is SASEGT. The CDR3 has 13 residues. The CDR3: CASSGLQNEKLFF. DNA for the CDR3: TGTGCCAGCAGTGGTTTGCAGAATGAAAAACTGTTTTTT.

The chain couples TRBV11-2 to TRBJ2-7; the match to TRBD2 covers 14 bases. The CDR3 covers 15 residues. V lost 4 bases and J lost 6; bases outside the gene matches: 5. Germline V CDR1 and CDR2: SGHAT, FQNNGV. CDR3 amino acids: CASSSTSGRGPEQYF. The CDR3 DNA reads TGTGCCAGCAGCTCGACTAGCGGGAGGGGGCCCGAGCAGTACTTC.

CDR3 amino acids: CASSLRGQGGHEQYF. The CDR3 nucleotides read TGTGCCAGCAGTTTAAGGGGACAGGGTGGACACGAGCAGTACTTC. The rearrangement joins TRBV2 to TRBJ2-7; 9 bases are a match to TRBD1. Per germline, CDR1 SNHLY and CDR2 FYNNEI. The CDR3 is made up of 15 amino acids. Trimming took 5 bases from V and 5 from J; bases not matched to a gene: 10.